This T cell receptor (beta chain) originates from a study of CD8+ T cells in alopecia areata. About the research overall: Tofacitinib was taken orally by treated patients, and the dose was 5 to 10 mg twice daily. Tofacitinib dosing lasted 6 to 18 months, which was then followed by 6 months off drug.

After isolation, RNA underwent reverse transcription to generate cDNA as the sequencing template. Method: immunoSEQ multiplex PCR; TCRdb's copy keeps in-frame clones and lacks some. Of roughly 130,000 clones detected, roughly 58% appear once; the ten largest clones hold 4.5% to 5.5%. The CDR3 totals 17 residues. V was pared by 4 bases and J by 2 bases, with 18 bases between. Per the germline V gene, CDR1 is SEHNR and CDR2 is FQNEAQ (reference sequence). PBMCs provided sorted CD4+ and CD8+ T cells. The sample in question was CD4+ T cells sorted from blood, obtained at week 0. V and J are TRBV7-9 and TRBJ1-3; D possibly corresponds to TRBD1 (5 bases). This receptor was obtained from a human donor with alopecia areata. CDR3 DNA sequence: TGTGCCAGCAGCTCATGGGGGTCCGGGGCTACTGGAAACACCATATATTTT. Amino acids: CASSSWGSGATGNTIYF.